This T cell receptor (beta chain) was identified during a study of patients and donors after allogeneic stem cell transplantation. Germline V gene data show CDR1 as MNHNS and CDR2 as SASEGT. This CDR3 is built from 12 residues. V lost 3 bases, J lost 7 bases, and 9 bases lay in between. TCRdb ran MiXCR on the RT-PCR reads and lists one entry per CDR3 protein. Of hundreds of thousands of distinct CDR3 sequences listed, roughly 17% are singletons. Sequencing was done on a sample of blood, either unsorted or a sorted T cell fraction (not recorded which). The V gene is TRBV6-1, the J gene TRBJ1-2; no clear D. The clonotype was recovered from a human donor who was either an allogeneic HSCT recipient or a stem cell or donor lymphocyte infusion donor (not recorded which). It is not recorded whose cells these are; they may come from a transplant donor. The CDR3 is CASSEATFGYTF. CDR3 coding DNA: TGTGCCAGCAGTGAGGCCACCTTTGGCTACACCTTC.